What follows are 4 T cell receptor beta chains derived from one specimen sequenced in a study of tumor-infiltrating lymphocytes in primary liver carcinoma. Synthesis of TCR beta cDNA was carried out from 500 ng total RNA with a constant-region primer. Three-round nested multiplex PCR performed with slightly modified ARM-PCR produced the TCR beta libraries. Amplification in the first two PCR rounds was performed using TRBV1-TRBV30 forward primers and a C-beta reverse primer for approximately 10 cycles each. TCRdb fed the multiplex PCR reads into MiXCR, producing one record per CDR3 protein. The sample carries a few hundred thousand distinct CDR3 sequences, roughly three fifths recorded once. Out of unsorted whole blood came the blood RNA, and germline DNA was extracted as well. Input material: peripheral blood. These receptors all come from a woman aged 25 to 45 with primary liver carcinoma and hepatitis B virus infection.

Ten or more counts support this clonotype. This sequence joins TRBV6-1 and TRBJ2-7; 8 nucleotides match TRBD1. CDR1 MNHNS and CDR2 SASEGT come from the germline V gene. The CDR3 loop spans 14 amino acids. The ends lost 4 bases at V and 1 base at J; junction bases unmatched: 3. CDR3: CASSGDRGSYEQYF. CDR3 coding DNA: TGTGCCAGCAGTGGAGACAGGGGATCCTACGAGCAGTACTTC.

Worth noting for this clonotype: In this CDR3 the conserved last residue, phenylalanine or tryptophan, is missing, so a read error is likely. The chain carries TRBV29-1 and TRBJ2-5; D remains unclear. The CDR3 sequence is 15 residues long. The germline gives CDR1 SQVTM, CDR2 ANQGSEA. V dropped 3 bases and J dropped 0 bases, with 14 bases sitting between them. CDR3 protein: CSVDIVRAYQETQYL. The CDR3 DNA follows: TGCAGCGTTGATATAGTCCGCGCGTACCAAGAGACCCAGTACCTC.

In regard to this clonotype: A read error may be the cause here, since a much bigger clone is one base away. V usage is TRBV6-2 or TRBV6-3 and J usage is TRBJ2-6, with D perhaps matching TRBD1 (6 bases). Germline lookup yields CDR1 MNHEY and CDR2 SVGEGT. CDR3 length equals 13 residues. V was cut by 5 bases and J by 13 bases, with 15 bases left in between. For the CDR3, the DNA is TGTGCCAGCAGTCAGGGACACTCTGTAGTCCTGACTTTC. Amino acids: CASSQGHSVVLTF.

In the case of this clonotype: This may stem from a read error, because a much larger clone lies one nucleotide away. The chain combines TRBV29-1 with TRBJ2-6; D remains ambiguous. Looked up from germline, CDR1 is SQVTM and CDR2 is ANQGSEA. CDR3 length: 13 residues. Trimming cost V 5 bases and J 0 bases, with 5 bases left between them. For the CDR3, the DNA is TGCAGCGTTCCTCACTCTGGGGCCAACGTCCTGACTTTC. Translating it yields CSVPHSGANVLTF.